These T cell receptor beta chains were read from a single sample in a study of shared clonotypes between healthy human individuals. TCRdb's table, derived via immunoSEQ multiplex PCR, lists solely in-frame clones and lacks some. The sample yields about 480,000 clones, nearly 80% seen once. Sequencing was carried out using PBMCs. The receptors here all came from a woman aged 40 to 50 in good health. Some clones in this sample may be carry-over from other donors' samples. The CDR3 runs from the conserved cysteine through the conserved F or W. A D gene is named only where the DNA matches it firmly. Clone size, where shown, is once, few, many, or a class for clones that have expanded.

CASSQVWAYGYTF,TGCGCCAGCAGCCAAGTCTGGGCCTATGGCTACACCTTC,TRBJ1-2,.,.,TRBV4-1
CASSIRGNSYEQYF,TGTGCCAGTAGTATAAGGGGTAACTCCTACGAGCAGTACTTC,TRBJ2-7,.,.,TRBV19
CASSLGQSLPYGYTF,TGTGCCAGCAGCCTGGGACAGTCCCTGCCGTATGGCTACACCTTC,TRBJ1-2,TRBD1,.,TRBV7-8
CASSPEGEVPEAFF,TGTGCCAGCAGCCCGGAGGGGGAGGTTCCTGAAGCTTTCTTT,TRBJ1-1,.,.,TRBV7-6
CASSYGPSRVYF,TGTGCCAGCAGTTACGGGCCCTCTCGGGTGTACTTC,TRBJ2-7,.,.,TRBV6-5
CAIPPQLPNTEAFF,TGTGCCATCCCACCCCAACTCCCGAACACTGAAGCTTTCTTT,TRBJ1-1,.,few,TRBV6-1
CASSSPGGRRADTQYF,TGTGCCAGCAGTTCCCCAGGGGGCCGGCGGGCAGATACGCAGTATTTT,TRBJ2-3,TRBD1,.,TRBV28
CASSGTGGHQPQHF,TGTGCCAGCAGCGGGACAGGGGGACATCAGCCCCAGCATTTT,TRBJ1-5,TRBD1,once,TRBV2
CSVQGRTEAFF,TGCAGCGTACAGGGCCGCACTGAAGCTTTCTTT,TRBJ1-1,.,few,TRBV29-1
CASTPFGGSPTDTQYF,TGTGCCAGCACCCCCTTTGGGGGGTCCCCCACAGATACGCAGTATTTT,TRBJ2-3,.,.,TRBV7-9
CASSSPREHRVGGEQYF,TGTGCCAGCAGCTCCCCCAGGGAGCACAGGGTAGGGGGAGAGCAGTACTTC,TRBJ2-7,.,.,TRBV7-9
CASSIRNSPDTQYF,TGTGCCAGTAGTATACGAAATTCCCCAGATACGCAGTATTTT,TRBJ2-3,.,.,TRBV19
CASSLSPGGDSPLHF,TGTGCCAGCAGCTTATCTCCAGGGGGAGATTCACCCCTCCACTTT,TRBJ1-6,TRBD1,.,TRBV11-2
CASSPVADSYNEQFF,TGTGCCAGCAGCCCCGTAGCGGATTCCTACAATGAGCAGTTCTTC,TRBJ2-1,.,once,TRBV7-2
CASSPGPLNEQFF,TGTGCCAGCTCACCGGGACCCCTCAATGAGCAGTTCTTC,TRBJ2-1,.,.,TRBV18
CATSSAVSTDTQYF,TGTGCCACCAGTTCAGCGGTTAGCACAGATACGCAGTATTTT,TRBJ2-3,.,.,TRBV15
CASSLTGILNEQYF,TGCGCCAGCAGCTTAACTGGGATCCTGAACGAGCAGTACTTC,TRBJ2-7,.,once,TRBV5-1
CASTPDRGRYEQYF,TGTGCCAGCACCCCGGACAGGGGGCGATACGAGCAGTACTTC,TRBJ2-7,TRBD1,.,TRBV27
CASSYGYGYTF,TGTGCCAGCAGTTACGGTTATGGCTACACCTTC,TRBJ1-2,.,.,TRBV6-5
CSAIDFNEQFF,TGCAGTGCTATCGACTTTAATGAGCAGTTCTTC,TRBJ2-1,.,.,TRBV20-1
CASSPESSSGYEQFF,TGTGCCAGCAGCCCGGAGAGTAGTTCGGGCTATGAGCAGTTCTTC,TRBJ2-1,.,.,TRBV11-3
CASSADRGAFF,TGTGCCAGCAGTGCCGACAGGGGAGCTTTCTTT,TRBJ1-1,TRBD1,once,TRBV28
CASRSDSIYGYTF,TGTGCCAGCAGAAGCGACAGTATCTATGGCTACACCTTC,TRBJ1-2,.,.,TRBV2
CASSQGQGLRYEQYF,TGTGCCAGTAGTCAGGGACAGGGGTTGAGGTACGAGCAGTACTTC,TRBJ2-7,TRBD1,.,TRBV19
CSVEGGGLYEQYF,TGCAGCGTTGAGGGTGGGGGGCTATACGAGCAGTACTTC,TRBJ2-7,.,.,TRBV29-1